This section outlines one TCR beta chain sequence together with its context. Its matching antigen is unknown. The sample belongs to a study of T cells after yellow fever vaccination. Germline V gene lookup returns CDR1 MNHEY and CDR2 SVGEGT. There are 13 residues in the CDR3. V gave up 6 bases and J gave up 4 bases, with 12 bases separating them. Whole-study findings and limits: Few clonotypes appeared in both CD4 and CD8 compartments. A secondary response was less intense yet reached its peak sooner, at day 5 versus 15. Contaminants from the bulk population, in the form of abundant clonotypes, could be found in FACS-sorted repertoires. Among primary-vaccination clones, most reappeared after the booster, at 96% for CD4 and roughly 88% for CD8.

TCRdb itself ran the 5' RACE reads through MiXCR, one entry per CDR3 protein. Here the sample spans hundreds of thousands of distinct CDR3 sequences, 20% to 25% being singletons. The TCR originated in a man aged 18 to 29 who received the YFV17D yellow fever vaccine. The material was PBMCs, obtained less than 25 days after the first yellow fever vaccination. The chain has TRBV6-2 or TRBV6-3 and TRBJ1-1; no reliable D call. The CDR3 loop is CASSLPGVTEAFF. For the CDR3, the DNA is TGTGCCAGCAGCCTCCCGGGCGTCACTGAAGCTTTCTTT.